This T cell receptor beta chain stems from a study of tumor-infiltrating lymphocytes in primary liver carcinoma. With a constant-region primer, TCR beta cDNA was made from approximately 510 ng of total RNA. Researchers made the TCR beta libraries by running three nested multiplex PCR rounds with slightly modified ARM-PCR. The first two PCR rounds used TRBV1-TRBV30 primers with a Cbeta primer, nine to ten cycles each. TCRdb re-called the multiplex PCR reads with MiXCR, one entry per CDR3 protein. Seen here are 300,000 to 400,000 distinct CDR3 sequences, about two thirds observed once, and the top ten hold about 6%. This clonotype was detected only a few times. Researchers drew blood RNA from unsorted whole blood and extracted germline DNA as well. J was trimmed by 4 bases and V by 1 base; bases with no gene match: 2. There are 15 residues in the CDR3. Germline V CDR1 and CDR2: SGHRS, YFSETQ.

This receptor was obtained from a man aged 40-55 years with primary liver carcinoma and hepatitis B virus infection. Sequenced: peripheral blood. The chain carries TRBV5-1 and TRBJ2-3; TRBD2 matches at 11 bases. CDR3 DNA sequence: TGCGCCAGCAGCTTGACTAGCGGGAGCGCAGATACGCAGTATTTT. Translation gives CASSLTSGSADTQYF.